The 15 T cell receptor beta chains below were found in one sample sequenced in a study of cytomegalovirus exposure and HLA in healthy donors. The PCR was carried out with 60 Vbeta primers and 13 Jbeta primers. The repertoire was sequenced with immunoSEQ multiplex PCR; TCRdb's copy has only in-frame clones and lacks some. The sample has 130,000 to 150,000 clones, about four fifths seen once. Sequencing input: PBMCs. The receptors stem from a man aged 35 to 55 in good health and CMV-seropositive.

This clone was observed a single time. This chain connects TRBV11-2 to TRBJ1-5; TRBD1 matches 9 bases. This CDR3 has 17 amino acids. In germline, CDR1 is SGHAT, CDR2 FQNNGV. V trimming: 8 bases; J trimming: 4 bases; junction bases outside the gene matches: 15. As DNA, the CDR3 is TGTGCCAGCCGCCTTATCCTGGGACAGGGTGATAATCAGCCCCAGCATTTT. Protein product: CASRLILGQGDNQPQHF.

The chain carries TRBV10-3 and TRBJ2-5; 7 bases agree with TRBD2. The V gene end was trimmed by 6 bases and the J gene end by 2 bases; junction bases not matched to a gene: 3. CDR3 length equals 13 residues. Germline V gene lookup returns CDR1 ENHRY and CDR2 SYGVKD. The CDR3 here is CAIRARGQETQYF. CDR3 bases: TGTGCCATCAGAGCGCGGGGGCAAGAGACCCAGTACTTC.

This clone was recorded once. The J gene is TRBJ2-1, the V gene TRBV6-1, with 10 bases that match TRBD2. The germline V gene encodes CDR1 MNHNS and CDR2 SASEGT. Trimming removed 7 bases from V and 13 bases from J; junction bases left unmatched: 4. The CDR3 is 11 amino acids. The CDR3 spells CASTGLADQFF. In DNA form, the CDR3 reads TGTGCCAGCACAGGACTAGCGGATCAGTTCTTC.

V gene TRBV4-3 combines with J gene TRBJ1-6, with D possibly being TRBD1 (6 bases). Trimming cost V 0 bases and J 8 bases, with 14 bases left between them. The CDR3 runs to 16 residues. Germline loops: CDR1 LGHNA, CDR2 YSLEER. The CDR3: CASSQEARGSDSPLHF. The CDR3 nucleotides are TGCGCCAGCAGCCAAGAGGCCAGGGGAAGCGATTCACCCCTCCACTTT.

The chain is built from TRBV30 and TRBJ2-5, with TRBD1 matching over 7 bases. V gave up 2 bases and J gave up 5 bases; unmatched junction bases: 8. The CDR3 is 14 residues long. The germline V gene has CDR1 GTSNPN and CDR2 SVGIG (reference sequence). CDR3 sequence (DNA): TGTGCCTGGAGTACTCCAGGGGGACCGGAGACCCAGTACTTC. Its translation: CAWSTPGGPETQYF.

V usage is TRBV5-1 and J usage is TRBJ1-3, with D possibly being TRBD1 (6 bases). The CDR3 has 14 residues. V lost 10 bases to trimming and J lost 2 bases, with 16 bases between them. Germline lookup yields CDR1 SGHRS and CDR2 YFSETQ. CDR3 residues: CASTPGGAGNTIYF. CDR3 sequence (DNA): TGCGCCTCGACGCCGGGGGGCGCTGGAAACACCATATATTTT.

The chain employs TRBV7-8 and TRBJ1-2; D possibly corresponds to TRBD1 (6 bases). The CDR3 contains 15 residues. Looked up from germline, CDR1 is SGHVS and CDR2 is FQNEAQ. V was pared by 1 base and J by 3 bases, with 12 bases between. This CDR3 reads CASSLVGRGDYGYTF. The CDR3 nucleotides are TGTGCCAGCAGCTTAGTGGGCAGGGGTGACTATGGCTACACCTTC.

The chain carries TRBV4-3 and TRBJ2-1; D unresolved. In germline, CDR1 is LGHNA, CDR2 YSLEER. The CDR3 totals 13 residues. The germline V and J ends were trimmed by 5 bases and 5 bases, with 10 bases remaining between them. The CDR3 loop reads CASSFISNNEQFF. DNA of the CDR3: TGCGCCAGCAGCTTTATTAGCAACAATGAGCAGTTCTTC.

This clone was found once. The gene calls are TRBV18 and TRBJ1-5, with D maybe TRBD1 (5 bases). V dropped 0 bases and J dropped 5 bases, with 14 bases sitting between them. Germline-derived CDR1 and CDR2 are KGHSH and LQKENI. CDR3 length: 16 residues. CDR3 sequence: CASSPPYQGTHQPQHF. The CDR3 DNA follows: TGTGCCAGCTCACCACCGTACCAGGGAACCCATCAGCCCCAGCATTTT.

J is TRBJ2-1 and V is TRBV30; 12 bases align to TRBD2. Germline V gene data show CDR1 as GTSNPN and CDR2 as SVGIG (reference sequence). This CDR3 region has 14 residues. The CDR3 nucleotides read TGTTCTCTCGGACTAGCGGGACTTTACAATGAGCAGTTCTTC. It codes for CSLGLAGLYNEQFF. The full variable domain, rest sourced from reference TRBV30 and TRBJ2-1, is SQTIHQWPATLVQPVGSPLSLECTVEGTSNPNLYWYRQAAGRGLQLLFYSVGIGQISSEVPQNLSASRPQDRQFILSSKKLLLSDSGFYLCSLGLAGLYNEQFFGPGTRLTVL.

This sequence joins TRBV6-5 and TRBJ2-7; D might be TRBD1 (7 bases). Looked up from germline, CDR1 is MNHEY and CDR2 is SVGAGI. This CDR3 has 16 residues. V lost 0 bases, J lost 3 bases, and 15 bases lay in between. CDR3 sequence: CASSYSLAGQFYEQYF. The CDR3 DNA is TGTGCCAGCAGTTACTCTTTGGCGGGACAGTTCTACGAGCAGTACTTC.

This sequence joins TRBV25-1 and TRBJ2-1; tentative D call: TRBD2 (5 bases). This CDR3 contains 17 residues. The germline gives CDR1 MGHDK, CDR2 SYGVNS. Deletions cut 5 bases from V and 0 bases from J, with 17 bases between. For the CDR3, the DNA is TGTGCCAGCAGTCCCCGACGGACGGGGAGCTCCTACAATGAGCAGTTCTTC. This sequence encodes CASSPRRTGSSYNEQFF.

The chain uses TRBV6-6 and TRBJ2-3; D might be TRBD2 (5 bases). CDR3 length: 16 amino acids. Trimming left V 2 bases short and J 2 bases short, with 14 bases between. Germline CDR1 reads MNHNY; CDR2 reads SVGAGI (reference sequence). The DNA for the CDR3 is TGTGCCAGCAGTTACCCTCCCCGGGGTAACACAGATACGCAGTATTTT. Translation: CASSYPPRGNTDTQYF.

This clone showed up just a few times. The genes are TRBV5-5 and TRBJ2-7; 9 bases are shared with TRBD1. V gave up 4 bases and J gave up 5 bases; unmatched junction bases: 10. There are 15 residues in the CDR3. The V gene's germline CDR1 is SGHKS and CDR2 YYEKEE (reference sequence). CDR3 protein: CASSRARDRAHEQYF. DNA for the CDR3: TGTGCCAGCAGCCGGGCCCGGGACAGGGCCCACGAGCAGTACTTC.

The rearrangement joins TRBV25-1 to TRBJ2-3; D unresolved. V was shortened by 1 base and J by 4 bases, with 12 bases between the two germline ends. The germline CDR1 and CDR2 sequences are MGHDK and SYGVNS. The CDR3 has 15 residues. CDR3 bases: TGTGCCAGCAGTGAATCCACATCAGGTGCAGATACGCAGTATTTT. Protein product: CASSESTSGADTQYF.